The entry below gives a single T cell receptor beta chain sequence along with its context. Its target is unknown. The source of the sample is a study of T cell clones after liver transplantation. Study context: In this trial, immunosuppression withdrawal was attempted within 2 years of liver transplant.

Study observations and caveats: Low donor cell numbers restricted donor-reactive repertoire measurement in a couple of subjects.

The V gene end was trimmed by 4 bases and the J gene end by 2 bases; junction bases not matched to a gene: 5. CDR3 length: 15 amino acids. Germline CDR1 and CDR2: SGHNT and YYREEE (reference sequence). Assay used: immunoSEQ multiplex PCR; TCRdb lists only in-frame clones, some missing. The top ten hold under 2.5% of the sample, which has some 80,000 clones, around 84% seen once. Sequenced material: CD4+ T cells from blood, taken around 48 months after liver transplant. This clonotype was sampled from a human patient who received a liver transplant. Part of the T cell pool may stem from the graft donor. The gene calls are TRBV5-4 and TRBJ2-5; 10 positions agree with TRBD2. CDR3 sequence: CASSPPTSGQETQYF. The CDR3 bases are TGTGCCAGCAGCCCTCCGACTAGCGGGCAAGAGACCCAGTACTTC. Drawing the rest from reference TRBV5-4 and TRBJ2-5, the complete variable domain is ETGVTQSPTHLIKTRGQQVTLRCSSQSGHNTVSWYQQALGQGPQFIFQYYREEENGRGNFPPRFSGLQFPNYSSELNVNALELDDSALYLCASSPPTSGQETQYFGPGTRLLVL.